These 3 T cell receptor beta chains were sequenced from one sample in a study of CD8 T cells in ankylosing spondylitis. Notes on the study in general: It appeared that ankylosing spondylitis blood was characterized by a TCR beta motif of about 8 highly homologous variants.

No antigens are known for them. TCRdb independently ran MiXCR on the 5' RACE reads; one entry per CDR3 protein. The sample contains some 840,000 distinct CDR3 sequences, approximately 12% of which appear only once. What was sequenced was blood, either unsorted or a sorted T cell fraction (not recorded which). These receptors originate from a male donor with ankylosing spondylitis.

This clonotype appeared a few times. The chain has TRBV6-2 or TRBV6-3 and TRBJ1-4; 8 positions match TRBD1. The germline CDR1 and CDR2 sequences are MNHEY and SVGEGT. The V and J ends lost 1 base and 10 bases, in that order; junction bases with no gene match: 5. The CDR3 extends over 14 amino acids. CDR3 DNA: TGTGCCAGCAGTTACTACAACGGACAGGGAAAACTGTTTTTT. This sequence encodes CASSYYNGQGKLFF.

In its sample, this clonotype was seen many times. CDR3 sequence (DNA): TGCAGTGCTGACAGGACAGGGGGGGATCAGCCCCAGCATTTT. Translation: CSADRTGGDQPQHF. This chain links TRBV20-1 with TRBJ1-5; TRBD1 agrees at 10 bases. The CDR3 sequence is 14 residues long. Trimming took 5 bases from V and 5 from J; bases not matched to a gene: 6. Germline lookup yields CDR1 DFQATT and CDR2 SNEGSKA (reference sequence).

This clonotype was observed many times. The chain uses TRBV12-3 or TRBV12-4 and TRBJ1-6; 7 bases are a match to TRBD1. Losses at the gene ends were 8 bases for V and 8 bases for J; bases not matched to a gene: 12. CDR3 length: 15 amino acids. The CDR3 DNA reads TGTGCCAGCGCCACTTCCGGGACAGCTTATTCACCCCTCCACTTT. This encodes CASATSGTAYSPLHF.